This T cell receptor (beta chain) was identified in a study of PD-L1 blockade in urothelial cancer. Study-level information: From 0 to 3 prior chemotherapy regimens had been given to the patients.

The germline V gene encodes CDR1 MNHEY and CDR2 SVGAGI. V gave up 0 bases and J gave up 8 bases, with 16 bases separating them. The CDR3 loop spans 15 amino acids. General study points: Survival was better when pretreatment blood TCR clonality fell below the median.

The time point is: pretreatment peripheral blood. Patients yielded 1 to 8 samples each, pretreatment and on-treatment. Spike-ins of synthetic TCR analog templates went into each PCR. Assay: immunoSEQ multiplex PCR; the TCRdb copy retains only in-frame clones and omits some. The repertoire holds 48,000 or so clones, around 90% seen once, with 14% to 15% in the top ten. As regards this clone: What it binds is not known.

The TCR comes from a woman in her sixties with urothelial cancer. The starting material was PBMCs, obtained around atezolizumab (anti-PD-L1) treatment. The chain carries TRBV6-5 and TRBJ1-2; no definite D call. The CDR3 protein is CASSYSVTTPGGYTF. The DNA for the CDR3 is TGTGCCAGCAGTTACTCTGTGACAACACCCGGCGGCTACACCTTC.